This entry features one TCR beta chain sequence. Its antigen is not yet known. Base-call qualities are not available, and no considerably larger clone is one nucleotide away. The data were taken from a study of CD8 T cells in Susac syndrome (dated by TCRdb to between 2019 and 2020). Background on the whole study: Whether CD8+ T cell activation and differentiation in Susac syndrome was antigen driven was tested using repertoire sequencing. Overall study outcomes, separate from this receptor: The number of individuals in the TCR sequencing and HLA analysis was recognized as being relatively small.

High-throughput TCR beta sequencing profiled peripheral blood CD8+ and CD4+ T cells from healthy donors, Susac syndrome patients and multiple sclerosis patients. The multiple sclerosis controls were treatment-naive patients whose relapsing-remitting disease, either stable or active, fulfilled the revised McDonald criteria. CD8+ TEMRA cells were enriched by FACS, while bulk CD8+ and CD4+ T cells were purified by magnetic negative isolation. Blood was drawn into EDTA tubes, processed within 24 hours, and PBMCs were isolated by density gradient centrifugation. PBMCs destined for TCR sequencing were cryopreserved in liquid nitrogen and later thawed in a 37 °C water bath. The sorted or isolated CD4+, CD8+ and CD8+ TEMRA cells had a purity of 90% or higher. RNA was extracted using the RNeasy kit, and about 0.45 to 1 ug of the RNA was reverse transcribed with random hexamers. The immunoSEQ multiplex PCR assay, which covers 54 Vbeta and 13 Jbeta segments, was used to amplify TCR beta CDR3 regions. Bias from PCR amplification was corrected by using a synthetic template baseline for primer optimization and for computational correction. Per the authors' processing: Reads were annotated to V, D and J genes according to IMGT and were analyzed with immunoSEQ Analyzer, with only productive sequences retained. Clonality was calculated as one minus the Shannon entropy normalized by log2 of the number of productive unique sequences. For each patient and control, public and private clones were evaluated among the 100 most prevalent clones. A clone was defined as Susac-specific if it was absent from the healthy and MS cohorts, from around 960 published viral clones and from other ImmuneACCESS disease sequences. Through fastp at Q25 and MiXCR, TCRdb rebuilt clones from the public reads, retaining in-frame beta chains. Identical CDR3 protein sequences are pooled into one entry, listed with their most common genes and DNA. TCRdb's processing, not the authors' own work, is the source of the V and J calls. The sample data list over 150,000 distinct CDR3 sequences, and 80% to 95% of these were observed just once. The top ten hold 0.09% to 0.1% of the sample.

The CDR3, cysteine through phenylalanine, is 16 amino acids long. The kept DNA is CDR3 alone, 48 bases in frame from the first base. The germline V gene sets CDR1 to MGHRA and CDR2 to YSYEKL. V is clipped by 3 bases and J by 10 bases, and the sequence between their germline boundaries is 24 bases long. The TCR originated in a human donor with multiple sclerosis. The specimen sequenced was CD4+ T cells from PBMCs. The sequence is built from TRBV4-1 and TRBJ1-1, with TRBD1 as a weak D call on 5 bases. The CDR3 reads CASSQAGGAARMVAFF. At the DNA level, the sequence is TGCGCCAGCAGCCAGGCAGGAGGGGCCGCTCGGATGGTAGCTTTCTTT.